This T cell receptor (beta chain) appears in the sequencing data of a study of control samples from healthy donors and cancer patients. Per the germline V gene, CDR1 is KGHDR and CDR2 is SFDVKD. Trimming left V 4 bases short and J 2 bases short, with 15 bases between. CDR3 size: 16 residues. As regards this clone: Within the sample, other DNA sequences also encode this same CDR3.

Some clones are missing from TCRdb's copy, which holds only in-frame ones; the method was immunoSEQ multiplex PCR. The sample includes roughly 60,000 clones, around 94% of them seen just once. This TCR derives from a man aged 25-45 years in good health. Sample: blood. The rearrangement links TRBV24-1 to TRBJ2-3, with D tentatively TRBD1 or TRBD2 (6 bases each). The CDR3 DNA sequence: TGTGCCACCAGTGAAGGTGGGGGGCTGACCACAGATACGCAGTATTTT. Its translation: CATSEGGGLTTDTQYF.